These T cell receptor beta chains were read from a single sample in a study of T cell clones after liver transplantation. The protocol was immunoSEQ multiplex PCR, while the TCRdb copy is restricted to in-frame clones and leaves out a portion. Of some 80,000 clones in the sample, around four fifths were seen once. The material was CD4+ T cells from blood, obtained less than 50 months after liver transplant. Receptors were obtained from a human patient who received a liver transplant. The graft donor may have contributed some T cells. Each CDR3 is given with its conserved first and last residue. Fields, in order: J gene, clone size, V gene, CDR3 protein. A clone size is listed for some rows: how often the clone was seen (once, few, many), or a class if it is expanded.

TRBJ2-2 | . | TRBV10-2 | CASTPNSGEAPNTGELFF
TRBJ2-7 | . | TRBV6-6 | CASSPRQGATNEQYF
TRBJ2-7 | . | TRBV2 | CASSVSPSGSYEQYF
TRBJ2-3 | . | TRBV19 | CASRPTGADTQYF
TRBJ1-2 | . | TRBV7-2 | CASSFGTGPGTF
TRBJ2-2 | . | TRBV5-1 | CASSRGLNTGELFF
TRBJ2-5 | . | TRBV7-2 | CASSLYAGRGETQYF
TRBJ2-5 | . | TRBV4-1 | CASSPRTTQETQYF
TRBJ2-7 | few | TRBV30 | CAWSVDIRYEQYF
TRBJ2-3 | . | TRBV5-1 | CASSSLGQTTDTQYF
TRBJ2-5 | . | TRBV5-4 | CASSQAGGSSRETQYF
TRBJ2-7 | . | TRBV5-1 | CASSLAVVPLGEQYF
TRBJ2-2 | . | TRBV19 | CASSIMAANTGELFF
TRBJ2-4 | . | TRBV7-2 | CASSLDGLGAIQYF
TRBJ1-3 | . | TRBV29-1 | CSVGQGSGNTIYF
TRBJ2-1 | medium-sized | TRBV7-2 | CASSWDRGLNEQFF
TRBJ2-5 | . | TRBV7-3 | CASSLGHRGETQYF
TRBJ2-2 | . | TRBV5-1 | CASSLAPIGTNTGELFF
TRBJ2-2 | . | TRBV28 | CASSSTSGGSGELFF
TRBJ1-2 | . | TRBV28 | CASKSANYGYTF
TRBJ2-5 | . | TRBV7-2 | CASSLFLRLAGLGETQYF
TRBJ1-3 | . | TRBV15 | CATSSGGNTIYF
TRBJ2-3 | . | TRBV4-2 | CASSQGQGSDTQYF
TRBJ2-5 | . | TRBV7-3 | CASSPLPLGTQYF
TRBJ2-1 | . | TRBV29-1 | CSESGSRSEQFF
TRBJ2-7 | . | TRBV5-6 | CASSLSPGSYEQYF
TRBJ2-5 | . | TRBV6-5 | CASSYSSGGETQYF
TRBJ2-3 | . | TRBV29-1 | CSVAITGSTDTQYF